This TCR beta chain comes out of a study of blood T cell repertoires in COVID-19. The wider study: PBMCs, B-cell-depleted T cells, or T cells were the source of the cDNA or gDNA that made up the material.

V shed 4 bases and J 6 bases; nucleotides not matched to a gene: 9. The germline CDR1 and CDR2 sequences are LGHNA and YNFKEQ. The CDR3 spans 16 residues. Under the authors' procedure: How many nucleated cells were present was estimated from reference gene primer amplification. TCRdb's copy holds only in-frame clones and misses some; the assay was immunoSEQ multiplex PCR. The V and J calls and clone size were taken over from that table, and D and trimming were inferred from the DNA. The sample contains 250,000 to 400,000 clones, 75% to 90% of which appear only once. This clonotype was obtained from a woman aged 25-40 years with COVID-19, enrolled during active disease. The specimen was peripheral blood. This chain uses TRBV4-2 with TRBJ2-2, with TRBD2 matching over 9 bases. As DNA, the CDR3 is TGTGCCAGCAGCCGGAACCCGGGACTAGCTGCCGGGGAGCTGTTTTTT. Translated, it gives CASSRNPGLAAGELFF.